Sequencing of this TCR beta chain was carried out in a study of T cells in Graves' hyperthyroidism and ophthalmopathy. Notes on this clonotype: Its cognate antigen is unknown.

The CDR3 regions of TCR beta were amplified from RNA transcripts. RT-PCR in the first round (using the HTBI primer set) targeted the TCR CDR3. Each CDR3 protein is one row after TCRdb ran MiXCR on the multiplex PCR reads. This sample has 600,000 or so distinct CDR3 sequences, with 46% found just once. V was pared by 6 bases and J by 2 bases, with 7 bases between. Per germline, CDR1 DFQATT and CDR2 SNEGSKA (reference sequence). CDR3 length: 12 residues. Patients showing uncontrolled infection, other autoimmune disease, pregnancy or lactation were ineligible. On the basis of clinical symptoms, serum thyroxine and TRAb, thyroid ultrasound and orbital computed tomography, diagnoses were made. Study-wide points: Ophthalmopathy was model-predicted a median 6.5 months pre-onset. Researchers report that a 13 V-J model separated ophthalmopathy from stable hyperthyroidism.

The rearrangement links TRBV20-1 to TRBJ2-2; no reliable D call. This clonotype was sampled from a woman in her late teens or twenties with Graves' hyperthyroidism. The sample taken for sequencing was peripheral blood or thyroid tissue (not recorded which). This CDR3 is CSALDNTGELFF. In DNA form, the CDR3 reads TGCAGTGCCTTAGACAACACCGGGGAGCTGTTTTTT.